What follows describes a single T cell receptor beta chain. This sample is drawn from a study of blood T cell repertoires in COVID-19. Libraries were prepared by immunoSEQ multiplex PCR; TCRdb keeps only in-frame clonotypes and omits some of them. The sample yields 250,000 to 300,000 clones, roughly 89% seen once. Those who participated ranged in age from roughly 18 to 90 years and resided in about two dozen US areas. For recovered donors of Cohort 3, there were two negative PCRs, clearance, or symptom resolution. CDR3 length: 20 residues. CDR1 SGHRS and CDR2 YFSETQ come from the germline V gene. Trimming at V came to 5 bases and at J to 0 bases, leaving 15 bases not matched to a gene.

The TCR sequence derives from a woman aged 60-75 years who had recovered from COVID-19. Sequencing used PBMCs or T cells enriched from blood (not recorded which). The V call is TRBV5-1, the J call TRBJ2-5, with TRBD2 matching 14 bases. The CDR3 protein is CASSSGIGLAGGSYQETQYF. In DNA form, the CDR3 reads TGCGCCAGCAGTTCCGGTATAGGACTAGCGGGGGGATCTTACCAAGAGACCCAGTACTTC.